Described below is a single T cell receptor beta chain sequence and its context. This sample's time point: pretreatment peripheral blood. The record originates from a study of PD-L1 blockade in urothelial cancer. As for the study in general: Males with bladder-origin urothelial cancer made up about 90% of the 29 patients.

TCRdb's copy holds only in-frame clones and misses some; the assay was immunoSEQ multiplex PCR. Of 70,000 to 75,000 clones in the sample, around 83% are singletons; the top ten hold about 8.6%. This CDR3 comprises 12 residues. V lost 5 bases to trimming and J lost 6 bases, with 10 bases between them. From germline, CDR1 is GTSNPN and CDR2 SVGIG (reference sequence). V is TRBV30 and J is TRBJ2-2, with a possible D match to TRBD1 (6 bases). This sequence originates from an older woman with urothelial cancer. The material sequenced was PBMCs, taken around atezolizumab (anti-PD-L1) treatment. CDR3 residues: CAWPNRAGELFF. In DNA form, the CDR3 reads TGTGCCTGGCCGAACAGGGCCGGGGAGCTGTTTTTT.